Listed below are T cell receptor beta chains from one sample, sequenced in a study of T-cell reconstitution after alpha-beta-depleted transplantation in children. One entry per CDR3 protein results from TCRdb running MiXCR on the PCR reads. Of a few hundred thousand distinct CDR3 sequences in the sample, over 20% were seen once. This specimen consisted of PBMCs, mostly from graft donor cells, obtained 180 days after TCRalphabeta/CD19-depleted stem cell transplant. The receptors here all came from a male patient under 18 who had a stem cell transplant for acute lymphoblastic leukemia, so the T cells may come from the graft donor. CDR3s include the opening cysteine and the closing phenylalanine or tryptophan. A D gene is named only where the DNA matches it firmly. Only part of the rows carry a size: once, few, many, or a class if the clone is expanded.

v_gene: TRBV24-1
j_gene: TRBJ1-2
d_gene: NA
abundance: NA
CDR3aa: CATSDTTATAGGYTF
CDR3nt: TGTGCCACCAGTGATACGACAGCGACGGCCGGTGGCTACACCTTC

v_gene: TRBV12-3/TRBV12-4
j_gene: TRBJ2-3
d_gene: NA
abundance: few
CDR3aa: CASSSLADTQYF
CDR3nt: TGTGCCAGCAGTTCATTGGCAGATACGCAGTATTTT

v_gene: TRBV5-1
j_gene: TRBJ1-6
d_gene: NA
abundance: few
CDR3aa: CASSLIGSYNSPLHF
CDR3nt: TGCGCCAGCAGCTTAATTGGTTCCTATAATTCACCCCTCCACTTT

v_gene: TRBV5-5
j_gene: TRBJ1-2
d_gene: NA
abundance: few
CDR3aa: CASSLDSRGRNLYGYTF
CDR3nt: TGTGCCAGCAGCTTGGACTCGCGGGGCAGGAACCTCTATGGCTACACCTTC

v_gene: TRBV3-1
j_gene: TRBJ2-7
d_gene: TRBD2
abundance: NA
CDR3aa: CASSPDRGTSGRPIDEQYF
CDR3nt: TGTGCCAGCAGCCCGGACAGGGGTACTAGCGGGAGGCCTATCGACGAGCAGTACTTC

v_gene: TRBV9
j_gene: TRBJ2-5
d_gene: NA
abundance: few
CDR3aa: CASSVSLRELETQYF
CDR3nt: TGTGCCAGCAGCGTGTCCCTCCGGGAGTTAGAGACCCAGTACTTC

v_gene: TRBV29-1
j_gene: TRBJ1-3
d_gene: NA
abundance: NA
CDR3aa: CSVEDVKSGNTIYF
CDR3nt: TGCAGCGTCGAGGATGTGAAATCTGGAAACACCATATATTTT

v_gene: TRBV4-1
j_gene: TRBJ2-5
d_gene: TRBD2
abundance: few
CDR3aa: CASSPRGSTMGTQYF
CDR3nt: TGCGCCAGCAGCCCCCGCGGGAGTACGATGGGGACCCAGTACTTC

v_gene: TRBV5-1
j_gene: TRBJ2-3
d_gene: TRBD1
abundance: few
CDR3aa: CASSLVLIIRDRGGYTQYF
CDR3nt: TGCGCCAGCAGCTTGGTCCTTATAATCCGGGACAGGGGAGGATATACGCAGTATTTT

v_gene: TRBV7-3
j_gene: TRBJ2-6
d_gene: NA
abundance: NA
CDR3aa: CASSLKSVWTSGANVLTF
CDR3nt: TGTGCCAGCAGCTTAAAATCTGTGTGGACCTCTGGGGCCAACGTCCTGACTTTC

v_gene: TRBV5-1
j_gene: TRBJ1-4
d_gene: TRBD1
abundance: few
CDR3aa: CASSWSGQGIFEGAEKLFF
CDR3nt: TGCGCCAGCAGCTGGTCGGGACAGGGTATTTTCGAAGGCGCTGAAAAACTGTTTTTT

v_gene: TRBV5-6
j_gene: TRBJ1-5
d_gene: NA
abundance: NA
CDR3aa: CASSLRGSQPQHF
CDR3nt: TGTGCCAGCAGTTTGAGGGGGAGTCAGCCCCAGCATTTT

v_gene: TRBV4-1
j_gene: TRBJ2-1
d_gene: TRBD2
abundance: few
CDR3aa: CASSQVVSGRDEQFF
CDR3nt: TGCGCCAGCAGCCAAGTAGTTAGCGGGAGAGATGAGCAGTTCTTC

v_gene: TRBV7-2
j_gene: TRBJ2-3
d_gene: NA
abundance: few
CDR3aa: CASSLAIRGRTDTQYF
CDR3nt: TGTGCCAGCAGCTTAGCGATCCGGGGGCGTACAGATACGCAGTATTTT

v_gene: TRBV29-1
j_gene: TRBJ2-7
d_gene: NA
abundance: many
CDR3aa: CSVERRGSHYEQYF
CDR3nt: TGCAGCGTTGAACGTCGGGGGAGTCACTACGAGCAGTACTTC

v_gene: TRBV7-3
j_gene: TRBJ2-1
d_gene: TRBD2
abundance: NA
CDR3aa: CASSPTSGGPEQFF
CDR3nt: TGTGCCAGCAGCCCCACGTCGGGAGGTCCTGAGCAGTTCTTC

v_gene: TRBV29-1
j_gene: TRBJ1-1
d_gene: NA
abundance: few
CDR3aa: CSVDKNTEAFF
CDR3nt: TGCAGCGTTGACAAGAACACTGAAGCTTTCTTT

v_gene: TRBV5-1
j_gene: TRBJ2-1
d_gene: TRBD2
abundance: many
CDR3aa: CASSLGLAVNEQFF
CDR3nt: TGCGCCAGCAGCTTGGGGCTAGCGGTCAATGAGCAGTTCTTC

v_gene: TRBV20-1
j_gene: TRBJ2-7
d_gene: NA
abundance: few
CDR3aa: CSARAGLYEQYF
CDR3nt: TGCAGTGCTAGAGCAGGCCTATACGAGCAGTACTTC

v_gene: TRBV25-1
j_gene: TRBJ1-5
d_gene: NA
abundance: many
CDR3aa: CASMPLRGPYTRPQHF
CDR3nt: TGTGCCAGCATGCCGCTGCGGGGCCCTTATACTCGGCCCCAGCATTTT

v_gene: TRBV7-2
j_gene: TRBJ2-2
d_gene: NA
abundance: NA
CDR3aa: CASSSGGGGLNGELFF
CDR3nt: TGTGCCAGCAGCTCGGGGGGTGGGGGCTTGAACGGGGAGCTGTTTTTT

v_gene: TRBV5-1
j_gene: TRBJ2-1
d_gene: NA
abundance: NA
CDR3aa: CASSPVVRTYNEQFF
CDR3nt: TGCGCCAGCAGCCCCGTGGTTAGAACCTACAATGAGCAGTTCTTC

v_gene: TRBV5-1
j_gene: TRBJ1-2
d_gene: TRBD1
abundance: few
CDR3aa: CASSIGQDYGYTF
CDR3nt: TGCGCCAGCAGCATAGGACAGGACTATGGCTACACCTTC

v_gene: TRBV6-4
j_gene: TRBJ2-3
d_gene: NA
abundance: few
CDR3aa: CASSEHYTDTQYF
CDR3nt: TGTGCCAGCAGTGAACACTACACAGATACGCAGTATTTT

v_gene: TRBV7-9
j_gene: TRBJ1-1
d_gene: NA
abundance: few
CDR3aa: CASSLGRAFF
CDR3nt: TGTGCCAGCAGCTTAGGGAGAGCTTTCTTT

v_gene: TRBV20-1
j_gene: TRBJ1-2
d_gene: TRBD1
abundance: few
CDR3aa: CSARTGTGENTF
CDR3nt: TGCAGTGCTAGAACCGGGACAGGGGAAAACACCTTC

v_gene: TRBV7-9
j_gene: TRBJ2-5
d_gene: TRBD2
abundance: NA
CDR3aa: CASSLAGLAGRETQYF
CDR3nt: TGTGCCAGCAGCCTAGCTGGCCTAGCGGGAAGAGAGACCCAGTACTTC

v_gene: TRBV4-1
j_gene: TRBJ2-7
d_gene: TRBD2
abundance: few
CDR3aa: CASSQDWTSGSYEQYF
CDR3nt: TGCGCCAGCAGCCAAGATTGGACTAGCGGCTCCTACGAGCAGTACTTC

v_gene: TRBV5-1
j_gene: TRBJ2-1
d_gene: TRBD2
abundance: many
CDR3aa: CASSLLAGPYNEQFF
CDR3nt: TGTGCCAGCAGCCTACTAGCGGGCCCCTACAATGAGCAGTTCTTC

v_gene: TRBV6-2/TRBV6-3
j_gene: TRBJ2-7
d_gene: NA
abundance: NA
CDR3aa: CASSYAGSYEQYF
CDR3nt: TGTGCCAGCAGTTACGCCGGGAGCTACGAGCAGTACTTC

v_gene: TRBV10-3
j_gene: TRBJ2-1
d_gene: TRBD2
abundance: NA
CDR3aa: CAISESTRRESRYEQFF
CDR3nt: TGTGCCATCAGTGAGTCGACTCGGCGGGAGAGTAGGTATGAGCAGTTCTTC